This T cell receptor (beta chain) was captured by sequencing in a study of regulatory T cells in long-lasting Graves disease (dated by TCRdb to the early 2020s). About the full investigation: Antithyroid drugs had been taken for less than 3 months by newly diagnosed Graves' disease patients. Persistent Graves' disease patients were compared with newly diagnosed Graves' disease patients by peripheral blood TCR sequencing and RNA sequencing. The study took place in China and was registered as a clinical trial. TCR sequencing covered around 13 persistent and about 20 newly diagnosed Graves' disease patients, around 35 samples in total.

Explained via the paper, the time point label denotes: newly diagnosed GD, antithyroid drugs for less than 3 months. RNA was extracted from PBMCs in TRIzol for both TCR sequencing and RNA sequencing. The diagnosis of Graves' disease was made according to American Thyroid Association guidelines. Patients were recruited from an endocrinology department in Xi'an, China. Each patient gave 7.5 to 10 milliliters of peripheral blood, collected in an EDTA anticoagulant tube. Ficoll Paque Plus density gradient separation was used to isolate PBMCs, and no further T cell sorting was done. An Agilent 2100 Bioanalyzer and agarose gel were used to check RNA quality, while a NanoDrop 2000 measured RNA concentration. Via the germline V gene, CDR1 is SGHVS and CDR2 FQNEAQ. From the cysteine through the phenylalanine, the CDR3 covers 15 amino acids. Only the CDR3 portion is preserved as DNA: 45 bases, with reading frame beginning at the first base.

The library was prepared using multiplex PCR. Sequencing was carried out with an Illumina HiSeq 4000. iRepertoire HTBI primers and Arm-PCR amplification of CDR3 regions were used to construct TCR beta libraries. Before sequencing, the PCR products went through gel purification. The source study handled its data this way. Gene usage analysis of CDR3 amino acid clonotypes relied on the roughly 60 TRBV and 12 to 15 TRBJ segments identified across samples. Filtered high-quality paired reads were merged into contigs using COPE and FqMerger. BLAST was used to align contigs to IMGT TRBV, TRBD and TRBJ reference genes, with CDR3 defined following IMGT. Highly expanded clones were defined as clonotypes with a frequency above 0.1%. Repertoire diversity was measured by Shannon entropy, and V-J evenness by the Gini coefficient. A clonotype found in more than one individual was treated as public. TCRdb cleaned the public reads at Q25 with fastp, built clones with MiXCR and kept in-frame beta chains. Rows are unified per CDR3 protein, each entry keeping the most common DNA and genes. It is TCRdb's table, rather than the study itself, that gives the V and J calls and clone size. The sample profile shows roughly 500,000 distinct CDR3 sequences; roughly 13% of them were found once. Under 10% of the sample is held by the ten biggest clonotypes.

As concerns this clonotype: Its antigen is currently not known. A clone one base away is much larger, so this may be a read error.

The paper as a whole reports these results and caveats: Compared with newly diagnosed patients, patients with persistent Graves' disease had lower TCR Shannon entropy and fewer highly expanded clones, which suggests clonal expansion. The study examined only peripheral blood because the primary lesion, thyroid tissue, could not be accessed. Only the TCR beta chain was sequenced and analyzed. More public clonotypes were shared among persistent patients (over 2,500) than among newly diagnosed patients (966). The authors noted that the small sample size was a limitation that may lower accuracy. Preferential use of TRBV28, TRBJ1-2 and TRBJ2-5 was observed in persistent disease, whereas TRBV20-1 and TRBJ2-1 were favored in newly diagnosed disease.

The data also belong to a second study, concerning T cells in Graves' hyperthyroidism and ophthalmopathy. The second publication reports: Stable Graves' hyperthyroidism was defined as the absence of progression to ophthalmopathy over 18 months of follow-up. Hyperthyroidism patients were newly diagnosed, had a disease duration of under 2 months, and were aged 18 to 65 years. Any patient with an uncontrolled infection, another autoimmune disease, pregnancy or lactation was excluded. Diagnoses were established on the basis of clinical symptoms, serum thyroxine and TRAb, thyroid ultrasound, and orbital computed tomography. The first round of RT-PCR for the TCR CDR3 was performed with the HTBI primer set and the Qiagen OneStep RT-PCR kit. Most expanded thyroid clonotypes (frequency above 0.001) were also found in blood, which suggests that blood repertoires may mirror thyroid immune responses. A model built on a 13 V-J signature distinguished ophthalmopathy from stable hyperthyroidism, reaching 85% to 90% sensitivity and around 82% specificity in cross-validation and 80%/75% in testing. In validation, the model predicted progression to ophthalmopathy a median of about 5.9 months before onset, with around 70% sensitivity and about 72% specificity. TCR V-J signatures able to tell the groups apart were searched for in a discovery cohort of 100 patients, of whom over 40 had Graves' ophthalmopathy and more than 55 had stable Graves' hyperthyroidism. An independent validation cohort of some 18 hyperthyroidism patients and more than 15 patients who later progressed to ophthalmopathy tested prospective prediction of ophthalmopathy. The 85 to 100 discovery patients were divided at random into training and test sets in a 7:3 ratio. In several Graves' hyperthyroidism patients, the study also compared T-cell repertoires from thyroid tissue with T-cell repertoires from blood. After blood sampling, hyperthyroidism patients were treated with methimazole at a starting dose of 30 mg daily, and ophthalmopathy patients were treated with high-dose intravenous methylprednisolone. A second multiplex PCR round built the libraries, followed by size selection and purification. The libraries were sequenced on an Illumina HiSeq2000 using paired-end 100 bp reads. SOAPnuke was used to process the raw data, removing reads that contained adapters or uncalled bases, had a mean Phred below 15, or lacked an exact match to the constant primer or identifier. High-quality paired reads were merged using COPE v1.2.5, and each unique nucleotide sequence was defined as a clonotype. Clonotypes were aligned to IMGT TRBV, TRBD and TRBJ reference segments using MiTCR v1.1. Only V-J combinations with frequency above 0.0001, covering about 99% of repertoires, were analysed. The TCS score was defined as F50 (clonal expansion) divided by E x V (chaos), with BLOSUM62-based TCRdist calculated between CDR3 peptides within each V-J. Welch's t-statistics and random forest reduced several hundred V-J features to 13, which were used in a naive Bayes classifier (R e1071). Sample size was not statistically predetermined, and investigators were not blinded to group allocation. The paper describes TCR Vbeta CDR3 sequencing of roughly 130 peripheral blood samples, made up of 43 ophthalmopathy patients, 70 to 80 hyperthyroidism patients and 17 progressor patients.

This material consisted of peripheral blood mononuclear cells (PBMCs), taken at new diagnosis, from a patient treated with antithyroid drugs. This clonotype was sampled from a man under 40 with Graves disease. Donor details come from another sample of the same person, matched by shared clones. Recombination connected TRBV7-8 to TRBJ2-5, with a weak D call of TRBD2 (6 bases match). Here the CDR3 is given as CASSFGTVTQGTQYF. In nucleotide form, the sequence is TGTGCCAGCAGCTTCGGGACTGTAACGCAAGGGACCCAGTACTTC.